These 16 T cell receptor beta chains came from one sample sequenced in a study of shared clonotypes between healthy human individuals. This table comes from immunoSEQ multiplex PCR, and its TCRdb copy is limited to in-frame clones, with some not included. The table lists about 1.5 million clones, about 96% of them singletons. Sequencing was done on a sample of naive CD4+ T cells sorted from blood. The subset is: CD45RA+ positively selected. All receptors derive from a young man in good health.

The rearrangement joins TRBV29-1 to TRBJ2-1, with a possible D match to TRBD2 (5 bases). The CDR3 contains 14 residues. Germline V gene lookup returns CDR1 SQVTM and CDR2 ANQGSEA. V was clipped by 7 bases and J by 0 bases, with 13 bases between them. The CDR3 sequence: CSGKGVSSYNEQFF. The DNA for the CDR3 is TGCAGCGGCAAGGGAGTGAGCTCCTACAATGAGCAGTTCTTC.

The rearrangement uses TRBV7-2 and TRBJ2-1; a weak D match, TRBD2 (5 bases). Germline V lookup: CDR1 SGHTA, CDR2 FQGNSA. CDR3 length: 15 amino acids. The V end lost 2 bases, the J end lost 0 bases, and 8 bases lay between the germline ends. CDR3: CASSLRTFSYNEQFF. For the CDR3, the DNA is TGTGCCAGCAGCTTACGGACTTTCTCCTACAATGAGCAGTTCTTC.

The CDR3: CASSLAQLAGRLGNEQFF. The CDR3 DNA follows: TGTGCCAGCAGCTTAGCGCAGCTAGCGGGACGCTTAGGCAATGAGCAGTTCTTC. The chain links TRBV7-2 to TRBJ2-1; 9 bases are a match to TRBD2. The germline V gene has CDR1 SGHTA and CDR2 FQGNSA. The CDR3 totals 18 residues. V shed 0 bases and J 6 bases; nucleotides not matched to a gene: 12.

This chain joins TRBV5-4 and TRBJ2-7, with unresolved D. CDR1 is SGHNT, CDR2 YYREEE, per germline (reference sequence). CDR3 size: 13 residues. Trimming took off 3 bases at V and 0 bases at J, with 7 bases between the two ends. The CDR3 DNA reads as TGTGCCAGCAGCTCCGAGTTCTCCTACGAGCAGTACTTC. Its translation: CASSSEFSYEQYF.

The rearrangement joins TRBV7-2 to TRBJ1-4; 12 nucleotides line up with TRBD1. V was pared by 1 base and J by 8 bases, with 2 bases of the junction left unmatched. Per germline, CDR1 SGHTA and CDR2 FQGNSA. The CDR3 consists of 15 residues. As DNA, the CDR3 is TGTGCCAGCAGCTTAGAGGGGACAGGGGGCGAAAAACTGTTTTTT. This translates into CASSLEGTGGEKLFF.

The CDR3: CASSMRGRLSTDTQYF. In DNA, the CDR3 is TGTGCCAGTAGTATGAGGGGACGCCTAAGCACAGATACGCAGTATTTT. The gene calls are TRBV19 and TRBJ2-3, with D possibly being TRBD1 or TRBD2 (5 bases each). CDR1 is LNHDA and CDR2 is SQIVND in the germline V gene (reference sequence). This CDR3 is 16 amino acids long. V was pared by 3 bases and J by 0 bases, with 13 bases between.

The gene calls are TRBV29-1 and TRBJ2-1; a weak D match, TRBD2 (5 bases). This CDR3 comprises 12 residues. V was shortened by 7 bases and J by 5 bases, with 12 bases between the two germline ends. In germline, CDR1 is SQVTM, CDR2 ANQGSEA. The CDR3 here is CSAPGNNNEQFF. CDR3 sequence (DNA): TGCAGCGCCCCGGGGAATAACAATGAGCAGTTCTTC.

This rearrangement joins TRBV9 to TRBJ2-7; 7 nucleotides line up with TRBD1. V was pared by 2 bases and J by 2 bases, with 7 bases of the junction left unmatched. CDR1 SGDLS and CDR2 YYNGEE come from the germline V gene. This CDR3 has 15 residues. The CDR3 sequence: CASSVTGTETYEQYF. The CDR3 nucleotides read TGTGCCAGCAGCGTCACCGGGACAGAAACCTACGAGCAGTACTTC. The entire variable domain, with the rest obtained from reference TRBV9 and TRBJ2-7, is as follows: DSGVTQTPKHLITATGQRVTLRCSPRSGDLSVYWYQQSLDQGLQFLIQYYNGEERAKGNILERFSAQQFPDLHSELNLSSLELGDSALYFCASSVTGTETYEQYFGPGTRLTVT.

This chain links TRBV27 with TRBJ2-7; D uncertain. The germline V gene encodes CDR1 MNHEY and CDR2 SMNVEV (reference sequence). The germline V and J ends were trimmed by 6 bases and 0 bases, with 18 bases remaining between them. This CDR3 comprises 16 residues. CDR3 protein: CASSRASPSSSYEQYF. The CDR3 DNA sequence: TGTGCCAGCAGCCGTGCCTCGCCATCTAGCTCCTACGAGCAGTACTTC.

The V gene is TRBV2, the J gene TRBJ2-7, with 7 bases that match TRBD1. CDR1 and CDR2 from the germline V gene are SNHLY and FYNNEI. The CDR3 sequence is 12 residues long. After removal of 5 bases from V and 6 bases from J, the junction contained 4 bases not matched to a gene. CDR3 bases: TGTGCCAGCAGTAACAGGGGACCCGAGCAGTACTTC. Protein product: CASSNRGPEQYF.

The chain couples TRBV10-3 to TRBJ2-5; 8 positions match TRBD2. Germline trimming cut 0 bases from V and 11 bases from J; bases unmatched to any gene: 20. Germline CDR1 and CDR2: ENHRY and SYGVKD. CDR3 length: 18 residues. The CDR3 sequence: CAISESVSGTPTAAKQYF. DNA of the CDR3: TGTGCCATCAGTGAGTCCGTTAGCGGGACACCAACTGCTGCAAAGCAGTACTTC.

The CDR3 DNA sequence: TGTGCCAGCAGCACAGGGGGCATCCTCTTCGGGGAGCAGTACTTC. It translates to CASSTGGILFGEQYF. This chain connects TRBV25-1 to TRBJ2-7; 9 bases fit TRBD1. V dropped 6 bases and J dropped 7; count of bases not matched to a gene: 13. This CDR3 region has 15 residues. In germline, CDR1 is MGHDK, CDR2 SYGVNS.

This clone was detected only once. This sequence joins TRBV2 and TRBJ2-1; TRBD2 aligns across 9 bases. With V trimmed by 4 bases and J by 7 bases, 8 bases remained unmatched. This CDR3 comprises 15 residues. The V gene's germline CDR1 is SNHLY and CDR2 FYNNEI. The CDR3 reads CASSVRAGGGNEQFF. The CDR3 DNA is TGTGCCAGCAGTGTTCGAGCGGGAGGCGGAAATGAGCAGTTCTTC.

The J gene is TRBJ2-1, the V gene TRBV6-6; TRBD2 agrees at 14 bases. The V gene's germline CDR1 is MNHNY and CDR2 SVGAGI (reference sequence). V lost 6 bases to trimming and J lost 9 bases; unmatched junction nucleotides: 7. The CDR3 extends over 15 amino acids. The CDR3, as DNA: TGTGCCAGCAGAACGGGACTAGCGGGAGAGGGTGAGCAGTTCTTC. Translating gives CASRTGLAGEGEQFF.

The chain employs TRBV5-6 and TRBJ2-5, with a tentative D call TRBD1 (5 bases). V was shortened by 0 bases and J by 5 bases, with 8 bases between the two germline ends. Germline CDR1 and CDR2: SGHDT and YYEEEE. This CDR3 is 13 amino acids long. CDR3 bases: TGTGCCAGCAGCTTGGCAGGGATGGAGACCCAGTACTTC. Translated, it gives CASSLAGMETQYF.

This sequence joins TRBV2 and TRBJ2-5; D not certain. This CDR3 contains 13 residues. The V gene lost 10 bases and the J gene lost 0 bases, with 12 bases spanning the gap. The germline CDR1 and CDR2 sequences are SNHLY and FYNNEI. CDR3: CATTATDQETQYF. For the CDR3, the DNA is TGTGCCACAACCGCCACAGACCAAGAGACCCAGTACTTC.